This TCR beta chain was recorded in a study of T cell responses to AZD1222 COVID-19 vaccine (dated by TCRdb to 2020 to 2023). With regard to the full study: Because spike-specific TCR depth and breadth did not differ between the two schedules, AZD1222 recipients who got a second dose at roughly 4 weeks were pooled with those who got a second dose at roughly 12 weeks. Enrollment into the trials was organized by age into subgroups of 18-55, 56-69 and 70-plus years, and those subgroups contained roughly 150, 30 and 60 TCR-sequenced participants, respectively. TCR sequencing was performed for roughly 250 trial participants, of whom roughly 200 were given two doses of AZD1222 and 26 were given two doses of MenACWY control vaccine.

Per the publication, the time point label means: baseline before first vaccination. Samples from vaccinated people were obtained from the UK trials COV001 and COV002, which included a single-blind randomized controlled phase 2/3 trial of AZD1222 (ChAdOx1 nCoV-19) in healthy adults. For TCRbeta chain sequencing, PBMC samples from trial participants were taken at day 0 and at day 28 after the second dose. Concerning this clone: The antigen this receptor binds is unknown. No quality values exist for individual bases; no much larger clone is one base distant.

The junction shows trimming of 1 base on V and 5 bases on J, plus 9 bases between the germline ends. The CDR3, from cysteine to phenylalanine, totals 13 residues. The sequence is cut down to CDR3 DNA, 39 bases in frame from base 1. The germline V gene yields SGHTA for CDR1 and FQGNSA for CDR2. The CDR3 regions of human TCRbeta chains were analyzed by immunosequencing. The original pipeline was this. TCRs in the repertoires were matched against a reference library of SARS-CoV-2-specific TCRs that had been generated with the MIRA antigen-specificity platform. Breadth was defined as the fraction of unique TCRs that were SARS-CoV-2-associated. Depth was defined as the fraction of total T cells that were SARS-CoV-2-associated. Using the MIRA data, each spike-specific TCR was mapped to the spike region that the TCR reacts to and placed in a CD4 or CD8 class. Log10-transformed breadth and depth values were compared by one-way ANOVA with Sidak's multiple comparisons tests. TCRdb holds this immuneACCESS table with in-frame rearrangements only. Some clones are missing; in checked studies, unresolved V genes explain under half, and the rest has no known cause. D and trimming come from the DNA, and the V and J calls and clone size come from that table. The sample contains about 92,000 clones, roughly 90% of them found a single time. The ten most abundant clones make up 2.8% of the sample.

Broader findings and caveats from the paper: Because no day 14 peak-response samples were available, repertoires were characterized only after the peak T cell response. Conclusions about previously exposed vaccinees were limited because only six AZD1222 recipients were SARS-CoV-2 seropositive at baseline. CD4 TCRs associated with the vaccine covered the entire spike protein, and the dominant responses were in regions 160-218 and 743-854. After two AZD1222 doses, both the breadth and the depth of spike-specific TCRs were significantly higher than at day 0 and than in MenACWY recipients. In the small 56-69-year group, the increase in depth fell short of significance, most likely because of low power. Participants were mostly white British, with more females than males. The authors suggested clonal diversity may have been underestimated. Reportedly, close to half of the unique spike-specific TCRs recognized epitopes lying outside the regions that are mutated in the B.1.351 and B.1.1.7 variants.

The chain couples TRBV7-2 to TRBJ2-7; a tentative D call is TRBD1 (5 bases match). The sequence came from an adult in good health. The specimen was peripheral blood, collected on day 0 of AZD1222 vaccination. The CDR3 protein is CASSLDRFNEQYF. The nucleotide sequence reads as follows: TGTGCCAGCAGCTTAGACAGGTTCAACGAGCAGTACTTC.